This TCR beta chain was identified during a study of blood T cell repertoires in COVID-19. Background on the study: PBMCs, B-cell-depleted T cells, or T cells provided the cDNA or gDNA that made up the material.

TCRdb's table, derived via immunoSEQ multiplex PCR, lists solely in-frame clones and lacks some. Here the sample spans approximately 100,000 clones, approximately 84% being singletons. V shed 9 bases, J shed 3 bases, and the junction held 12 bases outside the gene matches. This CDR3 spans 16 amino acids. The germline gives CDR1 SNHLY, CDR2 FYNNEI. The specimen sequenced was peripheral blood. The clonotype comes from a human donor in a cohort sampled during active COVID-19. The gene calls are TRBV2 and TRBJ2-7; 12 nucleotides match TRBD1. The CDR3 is CASGTGGQSRLYEQYF. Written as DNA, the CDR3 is TGTGCCAGTGGGACAGGGGGCCAAAGTAGGCTCTACGAGCAGTACTTC.